This note documents a single T cell receptor (beta chain) sequence. Its antigen remains unknown. The assay was immunoSEQ multiplex PCR, and TCRdb's table has in-frame clones only and misses some. The table includes tens of thousands of clones, under 95% detected once. The data derive from a study of Tregs in tolerant kidney transplant recipients. The study, taken as a whole, reports: Donor-specific Treg expansion exceeded global Treg expansion in tolerant patients, suggesting antigen drive. Findings come from small patient numbers and require larger validation.

Thawed PBMCs were FACS-sorted into unstimulated CD4+CD25+CD127- regulatory T cells, CD4+CD25- non-regulatory cells, CD4 and CD8 cells. The clonotype originates from a human donor who received a combined kidney and bone marrow transplant. Sequencing used CD4+ T cells from blood, obtained before the transplant.

CDR3 nucleotides: TGCGCCAGCAGCTTGGCAGGGGGTGCTAATGAAAAACTGTTTTTT. Protein sequence: CASSLAGGANEKLFF. The genes are TRBV5-1 and TRBJ1-4; 7 bases align to TRBD1. J gave up 3 bases and V 0 bases, and 2 bases lay outside the gene matches. Per germline, CDR1 SGHRS and CDR2 YFSETQ. The CDR3 extends over 15 amino acids.